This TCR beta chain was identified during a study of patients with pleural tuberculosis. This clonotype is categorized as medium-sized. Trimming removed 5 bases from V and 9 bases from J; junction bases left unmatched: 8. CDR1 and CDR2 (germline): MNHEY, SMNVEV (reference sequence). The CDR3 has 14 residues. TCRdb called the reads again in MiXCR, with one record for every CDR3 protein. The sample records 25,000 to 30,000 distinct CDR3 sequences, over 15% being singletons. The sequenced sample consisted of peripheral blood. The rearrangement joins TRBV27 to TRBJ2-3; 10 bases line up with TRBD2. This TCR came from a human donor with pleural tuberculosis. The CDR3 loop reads CASSHPLAGKTQYF. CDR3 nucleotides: TGTGCCAGCAGTCACCCACTAGCGGGAAAGACGCAGTATTTT.